This T cell receptor (beta chain) was sequenced during a study of blood T cell repertoires in COVID-19. Repertoires were generated with immunoSEQ multiplex PCR, while TCRdb's copy carries only in-frame clones and drops some. The sample holds about 210,000 clones, 84% seen once. The cohort comprised adults aged about 18 to 100 years residing in 20 to 30 US areas. This CDR3 is 12 amino acids long. Germline V gene sequence: CDR1 LNHDA, CDR2 SQIVND (reference sequence). Trimming took off 6 bases at V and 7 bases at J, with 9 bases between the two ends. The chain combines TRBV19 with TRBJ2-2; D gene unclear. This sequence originates from a woman in her thirties who had been exposed to COVID-19. The sequenced sample consisted of PBMCs or T cells enriched from blood (not recorded which). The CDR3 spells CASRKAGGELFF. For the CDR3, the DNA is TGTGCCAGTAGAAAAGCCGGCGGGGAGCTGTTTTTT.